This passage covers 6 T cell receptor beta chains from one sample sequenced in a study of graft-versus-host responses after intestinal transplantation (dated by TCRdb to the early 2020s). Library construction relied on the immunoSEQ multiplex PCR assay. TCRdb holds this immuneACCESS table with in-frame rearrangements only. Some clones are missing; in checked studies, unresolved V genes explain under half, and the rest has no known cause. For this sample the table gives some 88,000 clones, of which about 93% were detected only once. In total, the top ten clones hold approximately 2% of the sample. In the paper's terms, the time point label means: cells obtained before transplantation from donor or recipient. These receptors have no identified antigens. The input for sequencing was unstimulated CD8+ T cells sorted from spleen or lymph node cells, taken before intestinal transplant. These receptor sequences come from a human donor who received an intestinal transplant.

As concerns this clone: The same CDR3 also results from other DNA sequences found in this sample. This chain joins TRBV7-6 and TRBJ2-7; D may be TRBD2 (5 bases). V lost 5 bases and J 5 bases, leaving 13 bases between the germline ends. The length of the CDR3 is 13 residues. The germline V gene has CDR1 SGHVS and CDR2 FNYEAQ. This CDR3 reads CASSPAFGNEQYF. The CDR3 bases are TGTGCCAGCAGCCCGGCCTTCGGGAACGAGCAGTACTTC.

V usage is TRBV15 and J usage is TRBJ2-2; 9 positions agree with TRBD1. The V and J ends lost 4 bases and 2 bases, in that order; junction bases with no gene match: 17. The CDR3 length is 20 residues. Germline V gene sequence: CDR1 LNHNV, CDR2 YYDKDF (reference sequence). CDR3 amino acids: CATSTDEAGQGLFNTGELFF. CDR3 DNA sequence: TGTGCCACCAGCACTGACGAAGCGGGACAGGGATTGTTCAACACCGGGGAGCTGTTTTTT.

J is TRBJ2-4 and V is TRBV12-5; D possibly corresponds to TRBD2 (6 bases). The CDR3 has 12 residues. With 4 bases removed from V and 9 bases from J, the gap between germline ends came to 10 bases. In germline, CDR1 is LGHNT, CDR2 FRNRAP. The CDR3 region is CASGSGSGIQYF. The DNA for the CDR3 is TGTGCTAGTGGTTCCGGTAGCGGCATTCAGTACTTC.

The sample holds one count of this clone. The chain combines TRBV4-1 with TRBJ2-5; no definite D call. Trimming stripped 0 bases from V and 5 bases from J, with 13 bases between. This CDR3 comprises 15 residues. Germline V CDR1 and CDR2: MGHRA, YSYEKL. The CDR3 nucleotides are TGCGCCAGCAGCCAAGATCTTTCTGCGATGGAGACCCAGTACTTC. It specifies CASSQDLSAMETQYF.

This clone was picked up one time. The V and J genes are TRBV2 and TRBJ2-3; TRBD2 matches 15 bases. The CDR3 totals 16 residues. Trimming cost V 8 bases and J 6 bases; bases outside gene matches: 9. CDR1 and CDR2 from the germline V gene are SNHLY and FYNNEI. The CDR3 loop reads CASGGTSGGSADTQYF. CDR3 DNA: TGTGCCAGCGGCGGGACTAGCGGGGGGAGTGCGGATACGCAGTATTTT.

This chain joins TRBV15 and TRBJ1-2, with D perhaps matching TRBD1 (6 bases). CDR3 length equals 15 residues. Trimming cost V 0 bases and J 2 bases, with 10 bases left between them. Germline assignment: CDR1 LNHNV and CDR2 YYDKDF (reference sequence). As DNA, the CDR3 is TGTGCCACCAGCAGAGACCGACAGGACAACTATGGCTACACCTTC. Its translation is CATSRDRQDNYGYTF.